The 5 T cell receptor beta chains reported below all come from one sample, sequenced in a study of T cell responses to AZD1222 COVID-19 vaccine. The table came from immunoSEQ multiplex PCR; TCRdb's copy has only in-frame clones and leaves some out. The sample contains roughly 150,000 clones, more than 80% of which appear only once. The sequencing here drew on peripheral blood, taken on day 0 of AZD1222 vaccination. All receptors derive from an adult in good health.

This rearrangement joins TRBV3-1 (or the pseudogene TRBV3-2) to TRBJ2-3, with TRBD1 identical over 8 bases. This CDR3 contains 17 residues. Per germline, CDR1 LGHDT and CDR2 YNNKEL (reference sequence). V lost 4 bases to trimming and J lost 3 bases; unmatched junction nucleotides: 12. For the CDR3, the DNA is TGTGCCAGCAGCCCCACACGACCGACAGGGGTTACAGATACGCAGTATTTT. Amino acid sequence: CASSPTRPTGVTDTQYF.

The V and J genes are TRBV21-1 and TRBJ2-2; the table gives TRBD2 as D, unverified against the DNA. TRBV21-1 corresponds to a pseudogene. The CDR3 runs to 16 residues. The CDR3 DNA reads TGTGCCAGCAGCATTTCTAGCGGGGGGGCCGGCGGGGAGCTGTTTTTT. Protein sequence: CASSISSGGAGGELFF.

This CDR3 is CASSAPKRRPGTEAFF. The CDR3 DNA follows: TGTGCCAGCAGTGCACCAAAACGGCGGCCCGGCACTGAAGCTTTCTTT. The chain uses TRBV27 and TRBJ1-1; no clear D gene. V dropped 5 bases and J dropped 4 bases, with 20 bases sitting between them. Germline V gene data show CDR1 as MNHEY and CDR2 as SMNVEV (reference sequence). This CDR3 contains 16 residues.

This clone was detected only a few times. CDR3 bases: TGCGCCAGCAGCTTGGACGTGGGAACTGGAAACACCATATATTTT. Protein: CASSLDVGTGNTIYF. The chain has TRBV5-1 and TRBJ1-3; D is unclear. The CDR3 sequence is 15 residues long. Germline CDR1 SGHRS, CDR2 YFSETQ. V lost 0 bases to trimming and J lost 2 bases, with 9 bases between them.

This clone has just a few counts. The V call is TRBV2, the J call TRBJ1-5; 7 bases match TRBD1. Looked up from germline, CDR1 is SNHLY and CDR2 is FYNNEI. The J segment lost 0 bases and the V segment lost 8 bases, leaving 10 bases of the junction unmatched. CDR3 length: 16 residues. The CDR3 DNA sequence: TGTGCCAGCTCCAGGGACAGAACGCATAGCAATCAGCCCCAGCATTTT. It is translated as CASSRDRTHSNQPQHF.